One T cell receptor (beta chain) is described in this entry. Its antigen is not identified. A much larger clone differs by one base, so this may be a read error. These data are taken from a study of T-cell reconstitution after alpha-beta-depleted transplantation in children. General observations from the study: Elevated TCRbeta diversity at day 60 was traced, in some patients, to surviving recipient T cells and thymic progenitors. At the one-year point after transplant, T-cell counts and TCRbeta diversity were found to come mostly from T cells that had been newly produced. Alpha-beta T cells present about two months after transplant were reported to originate from several hundred expanded graft clones.

The CDR3 covers 14 residues. With 8 bases clipped from V and 7 bases from J, the junction kept 7 bases outside the gene matches. Preparing the TCRbeta library involved the use of unique molecular identifiers. TCRdb used MiXCR to reprocess the PCR reads, holding one entry per CDR3 protein. Of 250,000 to 300,000 distinct CDR3 sequences listed, roughly 11% are singletons. This receptor was obtained from a male patient aged 2-15 years who had a stem cell transplant for chronic granulomatous disease, so the T cells may come from the graft donor. Sample: peripheral blood, taken 180 days after TCRalphabeta/CD19-depleted stem cell transplant. The V call is TRBV12-3 or TRBV12-4, the J call TRBJ2-1, with 11 bases aligning to TRBD2. The CDR3: CASHLSGRVNEQFF. The CDR3 coding sequence is TGTGCCAGCCATCTTAGCGGGAGGGTTAATGAGCAGTTCTTC.